These 29 T cell receptor beta chains share one sample of origin, sequenced in a study of low-dose radiotherapy and immunotherapy resistance in tumors. Time point specified: before trial treatment. First-strand cDNA relied on TRAV- and TRBV-specific primers spanning alpha and beta chains. A constant-region primer paired with the V-primer adapter amplified TCRs over about 19 PCR cycles. TCRdb ran MiXCR on the reads and lists one entry per CDR3 protein. Of 60,000 to 90,000 distinct CDR3 sequences in the sample, more than 25% were seen once. The material was PBMCs, obtained before treatment. Receptor source: a female donor with ovarian cancer.

At least ten counts were recorded for this clonotype. This chain uses TRBV2 with TRBJ2-6; 9 bases match TRBD1. The CDR3 is 16 amino acids. The V gene's germline CDR1 is SNHLY and CDR2 FYNNEI. The ends lost 4 bases at V and 1 base at J; junction bases unmatched: 2. In nucleotides, the CDR3 is TGTGCCAGCAGTGCCGGGACAGGGTCTGGGGCCAACGTCCTGACTTTC. It specifies CASSAGTGSGANVLTF.

This clonotype has a count of ten or more. V and J are TRBV18 and TRBJ2-5; TRBD1 matches at 9 bases. Trimming removed 3 bases from V and 2 bases from J; junction bases left unmatched: 7. Germline V lookup: CDR1 KGHSH, CDR2 LQKENI. The CDR3 runs 16 residues. CDR3 sequence (DNA): TGTGCCAGCTCACCGATAAAGGACAGGGGACAAGAGACCCAGTACTTC. Protein sequence: CASSPIKDRGQETQYF.

This clonotype occurred many times. An end of the junction differs from the germline gene, which may be a read error. The chain couples TRBV10-3 to TRBJ2-5, with 7 bases aligning to TRBD1. The CDR3 totals 14 residues. Germline values: CDR1 ENHRY, CDR2 SYGVKD. The chain's CDR3 is CATNDRAGQGTQYF. The CDR3 coding sequence is TGTGCCACCAACGACAGGGCCGGGCAAGGGACCCAGTACTTC.

This clonotype appeared once. A far bigger clonotype differs at one base, so this is likely a read error. The chain links TRBV5-4 to TRBJ2-3; 7 positions agree with TRBD2. The CDR3 totals 15 residues. The germline gives CDR1 SGHNT, CDR2 YYREEE (reference sequence). The J segment lost 3 bases and the V segment lost 6 bases, leaving 10 bases of the junction unmatched. CDR3 protein: CASNQDGGGTDTQYF. For the CDR3, the DNA is TGTGCCAGCAACCAAGATGGGGGGGGTACAGATACGCAGTATTTT.

This clonotype occurred many times. The chain employs TRBV7-8 and TRBJ2-5; D is possibly TRBD1 or TRBD2 (5 bases each). Germline V gene sequence: CDR1 SGHVS, CDR2 FQNEAQ. The CDR3 totals 10 residues. Between the trimmed V and J ends, which lost 11 bases and 3 bases, there was a span of 7 bases. The CDR3 here is CAGGKETQYF. CDR3 nucleotide sequence: TGTGCCGGGGGTAAAGAGACCCAGTACTTC.

This clonotype was seen ten or more times. CDR3 nucleotides: TGTGCCAGCAGTTCCCTTTCGGGGGGGCGGGATGAGCAGTTCTTC. Protein product: CASSSLSGGRDEQFF. The J gene is TRBJ2-1, the V gene TRBV28; 8 nucleotides line up with TRBD2. The V segment lost 4 bases and the J segment 8 bases; nucleotides outside the gene matches: 10. Germline CDR1 reads MDHEN; CDR2 reads SYDVKM. The CDR3 is made up of 15 amino acids.

In its sample, this clonotype was seen many times. The chain's CDR3 is CASSNRGNNEKLFF. CDR3 DNA: TGTGCCAGCAGTAACAGGGGAAATAATGAAAAACTGTTTTTT. The chain recombines TRBV25-1 with TRBJ1-4, with TRBD1 matching over 7 bases. Unmatched junction bases numbered 4, after V lost 5 bases and J lost 4 bases. Germline V gene lookup returns CDR1 MGHDK and CDR2 SYGVNS. The CDR3 has 14 residues.

The V call is TRBV19, the J call TRBJ1-2; D call uncertain. Trimming stripped 2 bases from V and 5 bases from J, with 21 bases between. Germline V gene lookup returns CDR1 LNHDA and CDR2 SQIVND (reference sequence). CDR3 length: 17 amino acids. DNA for the CDR3: TGTGCCAGTAGTATACCTGCCACATACCGCGGCGCGTATGGCTACACCTTC. It encodes CASSIPATYRGAYGYTF. Drawing the rest from reference TRBV19 and TRBJ1-2, the complete variable domain is DGGITQSPKYLFRKEGQNVTLSCEQNLNHDAMYWYRQDPGQGLRLIYYSQIVNDFQKGDIAEGYSVSREKKESFPLTVTSAQKNPTAFYLCASSIPATYRGAYGYTFGSGTRLTVV.

There are many counts of this clonotype. The chain has TRBV2 and TRBJ1-6; TRBD1 matches 9 bases. Germline V gene sequence: CDR1 SNHLY, CDR2 FYNNEI. V was pared by 7 bases and J by 7 bases, with 5 bases of the junction left unmatched. The CDR3 has 14 amino acids. The CDR3 region is CASTSDRGNSPLHF. CDR3 coding DNA: TGTGCCAGCACCTCAGACAGGGGGAATTCACCCCTCCACTTT.

This clonotype is medium-sized (0.01 to 0.1%) by share. In nucleotides, the CDR3 is TGTGCCAGCAGCTCCTTCGACAGTCATGGCTACACCTTC. As protein: CASSSFDSHGYTF. The chain uses TRBV5-4 and TRBJ1-2, with D possibly TRBD1 on 5 matching bases. Germline assignment: CDR1 SGHNT and CDR2 YYREEE (reference sequence). This CDR3 spans 13 amino acids. The V end lost 3 bases, the J end lost 6 bases, and 12 bases lay between the germline ends.

This clonotype was counted many times. The chain uses TRBV12-3 or TRBV12-4 and TRBJ2-1, with a tentative D call TRBD2 (7 bases). Trimming removed 0 bases at V and 5 bases at J, with 11 bases between. The CDR3 covers 15 residues. CDR3 loop: CASSLAGGANNEQFF. The CDR3 DNA follows: TGTGCCAGCAGTTTAGCGGGGGGGGCCAACAATGAGCAGTTCTTC.

This chain connects TRBV7-2 to TRBJ1-1, with TRBD1 matching 8 bases. CDR1 and CDR2 (germline): SGHTA, FQGNSA. J gave up 3 bases and V 6 bases, and 9 bases lay outside the gene matches. The CDR3 has 15 residues. The CDR3 DNA reads as TGTGCCAGCAGACCTTGGACAGGGACGGACACTGAAGCTTTCTTT. The encoded protein is CASRPWTGTDTEAFF.

This clonotype was counted at least ten times. The V and J genes are TRBV18 and TRBJ2-7; D is unresolved. Germline V gene sequence: CDR1 KGHSH, CDR2 LQKENI. The CDR3 covers 14 residues. V lost 0 bases to trimming and J lost 2 bases, with 8 bases between them. The CDR3, as DNA: TGTGCCAGCTCACCACCTGGCGGAACCTACGAGCAGTACTTC. This encodes CASSPPGGTYEQYF.

Concerning this clonotype: A junction boundary mismatches the germline segment, possibly from a read error. The V call is TRBV5-1, the J call TRBJ2-7; D ambiguous. The CDR3 loop spans 14 amino acids. Germline CDR1 is SGHRS and CDR2 is YFSETQ. In DNA, the CDR3 is TGCGCCAGTAGCTTGGTCTCGACGTCCTACGAGCAGTACTTC. The encoded protein is CASSLVSTSYEQYF.

CDR3 in amino acids: CASSFATANTGELFF. The DNA for the CDR3 is TGCGCCAGCAGCTTTGCGACAGCGAACACCGGGGAGCTGTTTTTT. The rearrangement joins TRBV5-1 to TRBJ2-2, with D perhaps matching TRBD1 (5 bases). CDR1 is SGHRS and CDR2 is YFSETQ in the germline V gene. The length of the CDR3 is 15 residues. V lost 2 bases, J lost 0 bases, and 8 bases lay in between.

This chain uses TRBV7-2 with TRBJ2-7, with 11 bases matching TRBD1. Germline CDR1 and CDR2: SGHTA and FQGNSA. This CDR3 region has 14 residues. The V segment lost 4 bases and the J segment 4 bases; nucleotides outside the gene matches: 3. In nucleotides, the CDR3 is TGTGCCAGCAGCTGGACAGGGGGCGAGTACGAGCAGTACTTC. This sequence encodes CASSWTGGEYEQYF.

This chain joins TRBV29-1 and TRBJ2-3; D may be TRBD1 (5 bases). CDR1 and CDR2 (germline): SQVTM, ANQGSEA. Trimming cost V 4 bases and J 4 bases, with 9 bases left between them. CDR3 length: 12 residues. The CDR3: CSVVETADTQYF. The CDR3, as DNA: TGCAGCGTTGTGGAGACAGCAGATACGCAGTATTTT.

The table lists this clonotype with many counts. The chain has TRBV19 and TRBJ2-2; TRBD1 matches 9 bases. Trimming took 5 bases from V and 4 from J; bases not matched to a gene: 11. Germline V CDR1 and CDR2: LNHDA, SQIVND (reference sequence). The CDR3 has 17 residues. The CDR3 loop is CASSAGRHRGLTGELFF. The CDR3 bases are TGTGCCAGTAGTGCGGGACGACACAGGGGGCTCACCGGGGAGCTGTTTTTT.

This clonotype was detected many times. The junction and the germline gene differ at one end; a read error may be behind it. This chain connects TRBV11-2 to TRBJ1-5, with D tentatively TRBD1 (5 bases). The CDR3 length is 14 residues. CDR1 SGHAT and CDR2 FQNNGV come from the germline V gene. The CDR3: CASSLDSGNQPQHF. CDR3 sequence (DNA): TGTGCCAGCAGCCTAGACAGTGGTAATCAGCCCCAGCATTTT.

V gene TRBV28 combines with J gene TRBJ2-7; 7 nucleotides agree with TRBD2. The CDR3 contains 15 residues. CDR1 is MDHEN, CDR2 SYDVKM, per germline. The J segment lost 0 bases and the V segment lost 5 bases, leaving 7 bases of the junction unmatched. The DNA for the CDR3 is TGTGCCAGCAGTCCGACCCCGGGGGGCTCCTACGAGCAGTACTTC. It codes for CASSPTPGGSYEQYF.

Concerning this clonotype itself: A read error is likely here: a far larger clone is one base away. The chain employs TRBV6-2 or TRBV6-3 and TRBJ2-7; 13 nucleotides agree with TRBD2. In germline, CDR1 is MNHEY, CDR2 SVGEGT. The CDR3 covers 19 residues. With 4 bases clipped from V and 7 bases from J, the junction kept 19 bases outside the gene matches. CDR3 nucleotide sequence: TGTGCCAGCAGTTCTAGGACTAGCGGGAGTTATCGGGTAGACAATGAGCAGTACTTC. Translation: CASSSRTSGSYRVDNEQYF.

This clonotype was counted ten times or more. The chain employs TRBV2 and TRBJ2-2; TRBD2 aligns across 7 bases. CDR3 length: 14 amino acids. With 6 bases clipped from V and 3 bases from J, the junction kept 4 bases outside the gene matches. CDR1 and CDR2 (germline): SNHLY, FYNNEI. The CDR3 reads CASRYREDTGELFF. In DNA form, the CDR3 reads TGTGCCAGCAGATACCGGGAGGACACCGGGGAGCTGTTTTTT.

This sequence joins TRBV5-1 and TRBJ2-5; D uncertain. This CDR3 comprises 15 residues. The V and J ends lost 3 bases and 6 bases respectively, with 18 bases between them. From germline, CDR1 is SGHRS and CDR2 YFSETQ. CDR3 nucleotides: TGCGCCAGCAGCTCCCGAGAAAGGGAAGCAAAGACCCAGTACTTC. It yields the protein CASSSREREAKTQYF.

In its sample, this clonotype was seen many times. V and J are TRBV19 and TRBJ2-7; D not certain. CDR1 and CDR2 from the germline V gene are LNHDA and SQIVND (reference sequence). The V end was cut by 3 bases, the J end by 2 bases, with 11 bases between. This CDR3 comprises 14 residues. The CDR3 reads CASSIQDPPYEQYF. CDR3 nucleotides: TGTGCCAGTAGTATTCAGGACCCCCCCTACGAGCAGTACTTC. Supplemented by reference TRBV19 and TRBJ2-7, the full variable domain reads DGGITQSPKYLFRKEGQNVTLSCEQNLNHDAMYWYRQDPGQGLRLIYYSQIVNDFQKGDIAEGYSVSREKKESFPLTVTSAQKNPTAFYLCASSIQDPPYEQYFGPGTRLTVT.

This clonotype was seen many times. The chain employs TRBV18 and TRBJ1-2; D uncertain. Germline values: CDR1 KGHSH, CDR2 LQKENI. The CDR3 has 13 amino acids. Trimming shortened V by 0 bases and J by 6 bases, and 8 bases separated the two germline ends. The CDR3 DNA follows: TGTGCCAGCTCACCACCTAATGAGAATGGCTACACCTTC. Amino acids: CASSPPNENGYTF. Full variable domain (missing parts from reference TRBV18 and TRBJ1-2): NAGVMQNPRHLVRRRGQEARLRCSPMKGHSHVYWYRQLPEEGLKFMVYLQKENIIDESGMPKERFSAEFPKEGPSILRIQQVVRGDSAAYFCASSPPNENGYTFGSGTRLTVV.

This sequence joins TRBV6-2 or TRBV6-3 and TRBJ1-5; D uncertain. The CDR3 sequence is 14 residues long. Per the germline V gene, CDR1 is MNHEY and CDR2 is SVGEGT. With 6 bases removed from V and 2 bases from J, the gap between germline ends came to 11 bases. Here the CDR3 reads CASRLSGRNQPQHF. The CDR3 region has the DNA TGTGCCAGCAGGCTATCAGGCCGCAATCAGCCCCAGCATTTT.

This chain connects TRBV2 to TRBJ2-1, with D perhaps TRBD1 or TRBD2 (6 bases each). The CDR3 is made up of 15 amino acids. Germline V gene sequence: CDR1 SNHLY, CDR2 FYNNEI. Trimming took 10 bases from V and 6 from J, leaving 22 bases between them. This CDR3 is CANRLEGGPGNEQFF. CDR3 DNA: TGTGCCAACCGACTCGAGGGGGGCCCGGGCAATGAGCAGTTCTTC. Looking up the rest from reference TRBV2 and TRBJ2-1 gives the full variable domain: EPEVTQTPSHQVTQMGQEVILRCVPISNHLYFYWYRQILGQKVEFLVSFYNNEISEKSEIFDDQFSVERPDGSNFTLKIRSTKLEDSAMYFCANRLEGGPGNEQFFGPGTRLTVL.

The sample holds a few counts of this clonotype. The gene calls are TRBV5-1 and TRBJ2-1, with TRBD1 matching over 7 bases. CDR1 and CDR2 from the germline V gene are SGHRS and YFSETQ. V lost 2 bases, J lost 0 bases, and 8 bases stayed unmatched. This CDR3 contains 17 residues. This CDR3 reads CASSLEGALNSYNEQFF. CDR3 DNA: TGCGCCAGCAGCTTAGAGGGGGCGTTAAACTCCTACAATGAGCAGTTCTTC.

The chain employs TRBV11-2 and TRBJ2-2; 9 bases are shared with TRBD2. V shed 5 bases, J shed 7 bases, and the junction held 14 bases outside the gene matches. This CDR3 spans 17 amino acids. Germline-derived CDR1 and CDR2 are SGHAT and FQNNGV. The DNA for the CDR3 is TGTGCCAGCAGCCCGCCGATTCTAGCGGGAACGGTCGGGGAGCTGTTTTTT. This encodes CASSPPILAGTVGELFF.